Following are 2 T cell receptor beta chains from one sample sequenced in a study of T cells in Graves' hyperthyroidism and ophthalmopathy. RNA transcripts yielded amplified TCR beta CDR3 regions. In the first-round RT-PCR of the TCR CDR3, the HTBI primer set was used. Via MiXCR, TCRdb re-called the multiplex PCR reads, giving one row per CDR3 protein. The sample contains hundreds of thousands of distinct CDR3 sequences, 15% to 20% of which appear only once. The sequenced material came from blood. These receptor sequences come from a woman in her twenties or thirties with Graves' hyperthyroidism.

This clonotype was observed at least ten times. This sequence joins TRBV28 and TRBJ2-4; 12 bases align to TRBD1. Germline trimming cut 4 bases from V and 9 bases from J; bases unmatched to any gene: 4. Germline assignment: CDR1 MDHEN and CDR2 SYDVKM. CDR3 size: 14 residues. The CDR3 region is CASSSGTGGSIQYF. CDR3 nucleotides: TGTGCCAGCAGTTCCGGGACAGGGGGCAGCATTCAGTACTTC.

The rearrangement joins TRBV30 to TRBJ2-7; possibly TRBD2 for D (6 bases). The CDR3 is made up of 12 amino acids. In germline, CDR1 is GTSNPN, CDR2 SVGIG (reference sequence). Trimming pared 2 bases from V and 3 bases from J, leaving 8 bases between. DNA of the CDR3: TGTGCCTGGAGTCCAGCGGGCTACGAGCAGTACTTC. Protein sequence: CAWSPAGYEQYF.